The 6 T cell receptor beta chains given below trace back to one sample, sequenced in a study of OX40 agonist ivuxolimab in advanced cancers. Here immunoSEQ multiplex PCR was the method, and the copy in TCRdb shows in-frame clones only, minus some. The table includes approximately 71,000 clones, roughly 89% detected once. Sequencing was performed on CD4+ or CD8+ T cells sorted from blood, taken in a trial of the OX40 agonist ivuxolimab. Receptor source: an adult with an advanced solid tumor such as melanoma, head and neck, liver or kidney cancer.

This chain connects TRBV4-2 to TRBJ1-1, with no clear D. CDR3 length: 16 residues. Trimming took 4 bases from V and 5 from J, leaving 20 bases between them. CDR1 is LGHNA, CDR2 YNFKEQ, per germline. The CDR3: CASSPRSGGRETEAFF. CDR3 DNA: TGTGCCAGCAGCCCACGATCTGGAGGGCGGGAGACTGAAGCTTTCTTT.

The chain uses TRBV5-6 and TRBJ2-6; TRBD1 matches at 7 bases. Germline values: CDR1 SGHDT, CDR2 YYEEEE. This CDR3 has 16 residues. Trimming at V came to 1 base and at J to 2 bases, leaving 3 bases not matched to a gene. The CDR3 DNA reads as TGTGCCAGCAGCTTGATAGGGGGCCCTGGGGCCAACGTCCTGACTTTC. It yields the protein CASSLIGGPGANVLTF.

The chain employs TRBV15 and TRBJ1-4; 10 nucleotides agree with TRBD1. Germline V gives CDR1 LNHNV, CDR2 YYDKDF (reference sequence). Unmatched junction bases numbered 6, after V lost 2 bases and J lost 3 bases. The CDR3 is 17 residues long. CDR3 loop: CATSRQGQGLSNEKLFF. DNA of the CDR3: TGTGCCACCAGCAGACAGGGACAGGGGCTATCTAATGAAAAACTGTTTTTT.

The chain joins TRBV5-1 to TRBJ2-1, with 7 bases fitting TRBD2. This CDR3 is built from 14 residues. CDR1 is SGHRS, CDR2 YFSETQ, per germline. V gave up 0 bases and J gave up 4 bases; unmatched junction bases: 1. The CDR3 coding sequence is TGCGCCAGCAGCTTGGGGGGAGGGTACAATGAGCAGTTCTTC. Its translation: CASSLGGGYNEQFF.

The rearrangement joins TRBV18 to TRBJ1-4; 7 positions agree with TRBD1. Germline values: CDR1 KGHSH, CDR2 LQKENI. The CDR3 totals 15 residues. Trimming cost V 3 bases and J 4 bases; bases outside gene matches: 5. CDR3 sequence: CASSPPDRSNEKLFF. The CDR3 DNA sequence: TGTGCCAGCTCACCCCCGGACAGGAGTAATGAAAAACTGTTTTTT.

This clone has more than one count but fewer than ten. The chain combines TRBV6-6 with TRBJ2-1, with no clear D. The CDR3 contains 13 residues. CDR1 and CDR2 (germline): MNHNY, SVGAGI (reference sequence). V was clipped by 4 bases and J by 7 bases, with 11 bases between them. CDR3 residues: CASSSDGWNEQFF. CDR3 nucleotides: TGTGCCAGCAGTTCGGACGGATGGAATGAGCAGTTCTTC.